This TCR beta chain was found in a study of blood T cell repertoires in COVID-19. The wider study: Samples came from the United States, Italy and Spain, spanning acute and convalescent COVID-19. PBMCs, B-cell-depleted T cells, or T cells provided the cDNA or gDNA that made up the material.

The CDR3 has 16 amino acids. With 4 bases clipped from V and 2 bases from J, the junction kept 9 bases outside the gene matches. The V gene's germline CDR1 is LGHDT and CDR2 YNNKEL (reference sequence). Profiled with immunoSEQ multiplex PCR; TCRdb holds only in-frame clones, not every one. The repertoire consists of approximately 260,000 clones, with about 86% occurring once and the leading ten covering 3.6%. The sample was peripheral blood. J is TRBJ2-3 and V is TRBV3-1 (or the pseudogene TRBV3-2); TRBD2 matches at 7 bases. This receptor was identified in a young man with active or convalescent COVID-19. The CDR3 protein is CASSPLGSGITDTQYF. In DNA form, the CDR3 reads TGTGCCAGCAGCCCCTTAGGCAGCGGGATCACAGATACGCAGTATTTT.